Presented here are 8 T cell receptor beta chains from one specimen sequenced in a study of blood T cell repertoires in COVID-19 (dated by TCRdb to about 2020). Library prep was done by the immunoSEQ multiplex PCR assay. TCRdb stores this immuneACCESS table with in-frame sequences only. Part of the clones is absent; in the studies checked, under half of the shortfall reflects unresolved V genes, and no reason is known for the rest. The table for this sample lists approximately 210,000 clones; about 90% of them were counted only once. Around 1.2% of the sample comes from the top ten. The specimen was peripheral blood. The source of these receptors is a man aged 25 to 45 with acute or convalescent COVID-19.

The chain recombines TRBV11-2 with TRBJ2-1, with 9 bases fitting TRBD2. V shed 1 base, J shed 7 bases, and the junction held 17 bases outside the gene matches. The CDR3 is 19 amino acids. Germline V CDR1 and CDR2: SGHAT, FQNNGV. This CDR3 reads CASSLVRLRGGGAWNEQFF. The CDR3 DNA reads as TGTGCCAGCAGCTTAGTGCGTCTTCGTGGCGGGGGGGCCTGGAATGAGCAGTTCTTC.

This chain uses TRBV7-9 with TRBJ2-1; possible D gene TRBD2, 5 bases. V was shortened by 5 bases and J by 3 bases, with 14 bases between the two germline ends. The CDR3 covers 15 residues. Germline V gene sequence: CDR1 SEHNR, CDR2 FQNEAQ (reference sequence). The CDR3 region has the DNA TGTGCCAGCAGCCGTACCTTTGACTACTACAATGAGCAGTTCTTC. Translation gives CASSRTFDYYNEQFF.

The V and J genes are TRBV21-1 and TRBJ1-1; no DNA check was done on the table's D call, TRBD1. TRBV21-1 is reported as a pseudogene. The CDR3 sequence is 17 residues long. The CDR3 nucleotides are TGTGCCAGCAGCCTCCGGGGACATGAGACCATGAACACTGAAGCTTTCTTT. Translated: CASSLRGHETMNTEAFF.

On this clone itself: One end of the junction fails to match germline, which may point to a read error. This sequence joins TRBV7-7 and TRBJ2-2; 8 nucleotides match TRBD2. Germline lookup yields CDR1 SSHAT and CDR2 FNYEAQ (reference sequence). This CDR3 has 20 residues. The CDR3 DNA reads TGTGCTAGCAGCTTACTCCCCGGTCAGCGGGAGAAAGGTGGAACCGGGGAGCTGTTTTTT. This encodes CASSLLPGQREKGGTGELFF.

The V and J genes are TRBV5-5 and TRBJ2-1, with D perhaps matching TRBD2 (6 bases). V was pared by 0 bases and J by 5 bases, with 12 bases between. This CDR3 comprises 15 residues. Germline-derived CDR1 and CDR2 are SGHKS and YYEKEE (reference sequence). CDR3 sequence reads: CASSLGPAGNNEQFF. CDR3 DNA sequence: TGTGCCAGCAGCTTGGGACCCGCGGGAAACAATGAGCAGTTCTTC.

CDR3 in amino acids: CASSQDSLPSTDTQYF. The CDR3 DNA reads as TGCGCCAGCAGCCAGGACTCCTTACCAAGCACAGATACGCAGTATTTT. This chain links TRBV4-1 with TRBJ2-3; maybe TRBD2 (5 bases). Trimming stripped 3 bases from V and 0 bases from J, with 13 bases between. Germline V gene lookup returns CDR1 MGHRA and CDR2 YSYEKL. CDR3 length: 16 residues.

The chain uses TRBV19 and TRBJ1-1; TRBD1 matches at 7 bases. The CDR3 sequence is 14 residues long. Trimming took 4 bases from V and 6 from J; bases not matched to a gene: 8. Germline CDR1 and CDR2: LNHDA and SQIVND (reference sequence). The CDR3 DNA reads TGTGCCAGTAGTAATGGACAGGCATTCTCTGAAGCTTTCTTT. Its protein is CASSNGQAFSEAFF. The full variable domain, completed using reference TRBV19 and TRBJ1-1, is DGGITQSPKYLFRKEGQNVTLSCEQNLNHDAMYWYRQDPGQGLRLIYYSQIVNDFQKGDIAEGYSVSREKKESFPLTVTSAQKNPTAFYLCASSNGQAFSEAFFGQGTRLTVV.

The chain is built from TRBV11-2 and TRBJ2-7; D is perhaps TRBD1 (6 bases). CDR3 size: 16 residues. Trimming took off 2 bases at V and 2 bases at J, with 16 bases between the two ends. The germline gives CDR1 SGHAT, CDR2 FQNNGV. The CDR3 DNA follows: TGTGCCAGCAGCTTAAGTTTGACAGGTTCTACCTACGAGCAGTACTTC. Its translation is CASSLSLTGSTYEQYF.